Below are 21 T cell receptor beta chains sequenced from a single sample in a study of vaccination and CD4 T cells after COVID-19. These TCRs' antigens remain unknown. Treatment: roughly 10-day PBMC culture with coronavirus spike peptide pools or control peptides (ViraFEST assay). Cultured CD4+ T cell DNA underwent sequencing with the Oncomine TCR Beta short-read assay. TCRdb passed the PCR reads through MiXCR, listing each CDR3 protein once. The table includes around 13,000 distinct CDR3 sequences, roughly 46% detected once. The sample was CD4+ T cells from blood, cultured in vitro, taken before SARS-CoV-2 vaccination. The receptors shown here come from a human donor who had recovered from COVID-19.

The chain couples TRBV6-5 to TRBJ1-2; D gene uncertain. The CDR3 sequence is 12 residues long. Germline loops: CDR1 MNHEY, CDR2 SVGAGI. Deletions cut 0 bases from V and 6 bases from J, with 5 bases between. The CDR3 sequence: CASSYSGNGYTF. CDR3 nucleotides: TGTGCCAGCAGTTACTCAGGGAATGGCTACACCTTC.

V gene TRBV7-6 combines with J gene TRBJ1-2, with D perhaps TRBD1 (5 bases). Germline V gene sequence: CDR1 SGHVS, CDR2 FNYEAQ. CDR3 length equals 14 residues. V gave up 5 bases and J gave up 8 bases, with 18 bases separating them. The CDR3 reads CASSGANQGGGYTF. The CDR3 DNA reads as TGTGCCAGCAGCGGTGCGAATCAGGGAGGAGGCTACACCTTC.

Only a few counts were recorded for this clonotype. The rearrangement uses TRBV27 and TRBJ1-5, with 8 bases lining up with TRBD1. Unmatched junction bases numbered 15, after V lost 5 bases and J lost 0 bases. Per the germline V gene, CDR1 is MNHEY and CDR2 is SMNVEV (reference sequence). There are 19 residues in the CDR3. The DNA of the CDR3 is TGTGCCAGCAGTCCAAGTGGCAGGGGGCCCCTGGATAGCAATCAGCCCCAGCATTTT. Residues: CASSPSGRGPLDSNQPQHF.

This clonotype is a singleton in its sample. V gene TRBV6-2 or TRBV6-3 combines with J gene TRBJ1-6; D is uncertain. V shed 6 bases and J shed 4 bases, with 16 bases lying between them. Germline CDR1 and CDR2: MNHEY and SVGEGT. This CDR3 is built from 16 residues. The CDR3 region is CASRTPKESYNSPLHF. CDR3 DNA sequence: TGTGCCAGCAGGACCCCCAAGGAGAGTTATAATTCACCCCTCCACTTT.

This clonotype showed up just a few times. The J gene is TRBJ1-1, the V gene TRBV4-3; D gene ambiguous. Deletions cut 0 bases from V and 5 bases from J, with 22 bases between. CDR1 and CDR2 (germline): LGHNA, YSLEER. CDR3 length: 18 amino acids. The CDR3: CASSQDVGNRRRGTEAFF. CDR3 nucleotides: TGCGCCAGCAGCCAAGATGTGGGAAACCGGAGGAGAGGGACTGAAGCTTTCTTT.

The rearrangement links TRBV5-4 to TRBJ1-1; 10 nucleotides line up with TRBD1. The length of the CDR3 is 14 residues. The germline V gene encodes CDR1 SGHNT and CDR2 YYREEE (reference sequence). The V and J ends lost 3 bases and 6 bases, in that order; junction bases with no gene match: 5. The CDR3 nucleotides read TGTGCCAGCAGCTCGGGGACAGGGGCCGCTGAAGCTTTCTTT. Amino acid sequence: CASSSGTGAAEAFF.

The V gene is TRBV11-3, the J gene TRBJ2-2; TRBD1 matches at 9 bases. From germline, CDR1 is SGHNT and CDR2 YENEEA. V lost 3 bases and J lost 4; bases outside the gene matches: 6. The CDR3 is 16 residues long. The CDR3 DNA reads TGTGCCAGCAGCTTCCTGGGACAGGGTGGCACCGGGGAGCTGTTTTTT. This gives the protein CASSFLGQGGTGELFF.

This chain joins TRBV27 and TRBJ2-5; a weak D match, TRBD2 (6 bases). The germline V and J ends were trimmed by 5 bases and 2 bases, with 15 bases remaining between them. Germline CDR1 and CDR2: MNHEY and SMNVEV (reference sequence). The length of the CDR3 is 15 residues. The CDR3 DNA reads as TGTGCCAGCAGTCGACGGGTCGGAGGGCAAGAGACCCAGTACTTC. This codes for CASSRRVGGQETQYF.

V is TRBV10-3 and J is TRBJ2-5, with TRBD1 identical over 8 bases. V trimming: 6 bases; J trimming: 2 bases; junction bases outside the gene matches: 14. The CDR3 loop spans 17 amino acids. From germline, CDR1 is ENHRY and CDR2 SYGVKD. This CDR3 reads CAISPGQVLGGQETQYF. The CDR3 DNA sequence: TGTGCCATCAGCCCGGGACAGGTTTTAGGGGGACAAGAGACCCAGTACTTC.

This chain uses TRBV24-1 with TRBJ2-3; D tentatively fits TRBD1 or TRBD2 (6 bases each). V shed 6 bases and J shed 6 bases, with 12 bases lying between them. Germline-derived CDR1 and CDR2 are KGHDR and SFDVKD. CDR3 length equals 13 residues. The CDR3 nucleotides are TGTGCCACCAGTAACGGGGGCGTCGATACGCAGTATTTT. Translation gives CATSNGGVDTQYF.

The V and J genes are TRBV6-1 and TRBJ1-6; 7 nucleotides agree with TRBD1. V shed 6 bases and J 6 bases; nucleotides not matched to a gene: 8. The germline V gene encodes CDR1 MNHNS and CDR2 SASEGT. This CDR3 region has 15 residues. CDR3 nucleotides: TGTGCCAGCAGAAAAAACAGGGGCTTTAATTCACCCCTCCACTTT. Residues: CASRKNRGFNSPLHF.

CDR3 coding DNA: TGTGCCAGCAGCCAAGATCATAGGGAGAACACTGAAGCTTTCTTT. Protein product: CASSQDHRENTEAFF. V usage is TRBV4-2 and J usage is TRBJ1-1; no clear D gene. Germline V CDR1 and CDR2: LGHNA, YNFKEQ. V was cut by 0 bases and J by 1 base, with 9 bases left in between. The length of the CDR3 is 15 residues.

The V gene is TRBV20-1, the J gene TRBJ2-1; tentatively, D is TRBD1 (6 bases). This CDR3 region has 15 residues. Trimming removed 6 bases at V and 7 bases at J, with 22 bases between. Per the germline V gene, CDR1 is DFQATT and CDR2 is SNEGSKA (reference sequence). DNA for the CDR3: TGCAGTGCCCATCGAAGGAGACAGGTGATAAATGAGCAGTTCTTC. This gives the protein CSAHRRRQVINEQFF.

The V gene is TRBV20-1, the J gene TRBJ1-4, with TRBD1 matching 8 bases. Germline CDR1 is DFQATT and CDR2 is SNEGSKA (reference sequence). With 3 bases clipped from V and 7 bases from J, the junction kept 10 bases outside the gene matches. CDR3 size: 15 residues. The DNA of the CDR3 is TGCAGTGCTAGCGCCACAGGGGGAGGGGGTGAAAAACTGTTTTTT. Translating gives CSASATGGGGEKLFF.

This clonotype was seen more than once but under ten times. The chain recombines TRBV7-9 with TRBJ2-5, with 7 bases aligning to TRBD1. The CDR3 length is 17 residues. Trimming removed 0 bases from V and 0 bases from J; junction bases left unmatched: 7. CDR1 is SEHNR, CDR2 FQNEAQ, per germline (reference sequence). CDR3 amino acids: CASSLAQGQRYQETQYF. The CDR3 bases are TGTGCCAGCAGCTTAGCGCAGGGACAGCGATACCAAGAGACCCAGTACTTC.

The rearrangement joins TRBV27 to TRBJ1-1, with D maybe TRBD1 (5 bases). Germline V gene sequence: CDR1 MNHEY, CDR2 SMNVEV (reference sequence). Trimming took off 2 bases at V and 6 bases at J, with 16 bases between the two ends. CDR3 length equals 15 residues. The CDR3: CASSLGWDLAPEAFF. CDR3 bases: TGTGCCAGCAGTTTAGGATGGGACCTGGCACCTGAAGCTTTCTTT.

CDR3 sequence reads: CSVEDPRATEAFF. The CDR3 region has the DNA TGCAGCGTTGAAGATCCCAGGGCCACTGAAGCTTTCTTT. This chain links TRBV29-1 with TRBJ1-1; a weak D match, TRBD1 (5 bases). V lost 0 bases and J lost 4, with 9 bases in between. The CDR3 consists of 13 residues. The germline CDR1 and CDR2 sequences are SQVTM and ANQGSEA.

The chain has TRBV11-2 and TRBJ1-4; TRBD1 is a possible D gene (5 bases). Trimming left V 5 bases short and J 6 bases short, with 19 bases between. Germline lookup yields CDR1 SGHAT and CDR2 FQNNGV. The CDR3 loop spans 16 amino acids. The CDR3 loop is CASSPRPQGYYEKLFF. The DNA for the CDR3 is TGTGCCAGCAGCCCTCGCCCCCAGGGCTACTATGAAAAACTGTTTTTT.

This clonotype appeared once. V and J are TRBV4-1 and TRBJ2-7; D might be TRBD2 (8 bases). Germline values: CDR1 MGHRA, CDR2 YSYEKL. This CDR3 has 17 residues. V dropped 5 bases and J dropped 2 bases, with 22 bases sitting between them. CDR3 region: CASSGTDLGLAPYEQYF. In DNA form, the CDR3 reads TGCGCCAGCAGCGGGACAGATCTCGGACTAGCCCCCTACGAGCAGTACTTC.

This chain connects TRBV2 to TRBJ1-1; TRBD1 might be the D (5 bases). CDR1 is SNHLY and CDR2 is FYNNEI in the germline V gene. This CDR3 has 16 amino acids. Trimming left V 6 bases short and J 0 bases short, with 17 bases between. Here the CDR3 DNA reads TGTGCCAGCAGAGCCCCCACGGGGCAGATGAACACTGAAGCTTTCTTT. It is translated as CASRAPTGQMNTEAFF.

The V and J genes are TRBV15 and TRBJ2-7, with D perhaps given as TRBD1 or TRBD2 (5 bases each). The V end was cut by 3 bases, the J end by 6 bases, with 15 bases between. The CDR3 totals 14 residues. The germline V gene encodes CDR1 LNHNV and CDR2 YYDKDF (reference sequence). The CDR3 coding sequence is TGTGCCACCAGCAGGAGGGGTTGGAGCGCCGAGCAGTACTTC. It specifies CATSRRGWSAEQYF.